This passage covers 2 T cell receptor beta chains from one sample sequenced in a study of blood T cells in healthy people across ages (dated by TCRdb to between 2014 and 2016). Libraries came from 5' RACE. The run used an Illumina HiSeq 2500. A second 7 to 11 cycle PCR used a sample-barcoded 5' primer and a J-beta primer mix. The public reads were run again by TCRdb, first through fastp at Q25 and then through MiXCR, and only productive beta chains were kept. Rows with a matching CDR3 protein are joined into one entry that keeps the most common DNA and genes. Across this sample there are 1.4 million to 1.5 million distinct CDR3 sequences, with about 43% seen only once. The biggest ten clones account for around 8% of the sample. Sample: blood. These receptor sequences come from a woman under 30 in good health.

This clonotype appeared a few times. J is TRBJ2-3 and V is TRBV5-1; a weak D match, TRBD2 (5 bases). Germline CDR1 SGHRS, CDR2 YFSETQ. The CDR3 runs 14 residues. Trimming left V 4 bases short and J 7 bases short, with 16 bases between. As DNA, the CDR3 is TGCGCCAGCAGCATTAGCGAGACGGTTAATACGCAGTATTTT. It yields the protein CASSISETVNTQYF.

J is TRBJ1-5 and V is TRBV12-3 or TRBV12-4; D possibly corresponds to TRBD1 (6 bases). Trimming took 8 bases from V and 4 from J, leaving 15 bases between them. The CDR3 consists of 14 residues. CDR3 DNA: TGTGCCAGCGAAGTCAGGGGCCTAAATCAGCCCCAGCATTTT. It is translated as CASEVRGLNQPQHF.